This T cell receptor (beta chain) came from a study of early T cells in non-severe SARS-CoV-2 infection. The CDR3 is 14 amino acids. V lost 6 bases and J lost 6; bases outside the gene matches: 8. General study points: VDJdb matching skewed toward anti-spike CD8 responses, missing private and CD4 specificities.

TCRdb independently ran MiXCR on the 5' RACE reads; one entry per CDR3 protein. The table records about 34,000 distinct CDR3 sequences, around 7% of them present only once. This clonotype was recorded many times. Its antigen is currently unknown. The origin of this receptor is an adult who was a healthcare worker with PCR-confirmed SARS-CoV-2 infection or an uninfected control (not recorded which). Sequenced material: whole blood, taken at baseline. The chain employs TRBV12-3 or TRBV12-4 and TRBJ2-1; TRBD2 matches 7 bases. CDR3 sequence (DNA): TGTGCCAGCAGCTACGGGCTAGCGGCCAATGAGCAGTTCTTC. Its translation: CASSYGLAANEQFF.